This T cell receptor beta chain was profiled in a study of shared clonotypes between healthy human individuals (dated by TCRdb to 2019 to 2021). Regarding the research as a whole: A few men and two women, aged 18 to 49 years, made up the cohort. For each donor, CD4 naive and CD4 memory were each run on three plates, CD8 naive on two plates, and CD8 memory on one plate. To estimate repertoire size and how much clonotype sharing occurs between individuals, the study deeply sequenced the blood TCR repertoires of five healthy adults. Libraries were prepared and TCR repertoires were sequenced by different laboratories using diverse techniques, in order to increase sequencing depth and limit assay-specific biases. Between about 0.94 and 10 billion PBMCs per donor were obtained by leukapheresis.

Concerning this clone: This clone's antigen is unknown. Base qualities are not at hand, and no much larger clone is one base apart.

CD8 naive samples were CD45RO-negative cells positively selected for CCR7, giving a CD45RA+CCR7+ population that excluded TemRA cells. Donors were healthy HIV-negative adults with no recently reported acute infections or vaccinations. Only Caucasian adults living in Nashville, Tennessee, USA were represented among the donors. Blood was collected by leukapheresis, and PBMCs were isolated by Ficoll-Histopaque density gradient centrifugation and then cryopreserved in liquid nitrogen vapor phase. Analytical flow cytometry was used to check the purity and quantity of each magnetically sorted T cell population. Genomic DNA was isolated from every sorted fraction and measured by UV absorbance on a Nanodrop 2000c. TCR CDR3 regions were amplified from genomic DNA by multiplex PCR using the deep immunoSEQ assay. Extracted genomic DNA from each cell subset was distributed evenly across all wells of several immunoSEQ 96-well plates, and each plate was treated as a replicate. For sorted subsets, around 0.2 ug genomic DNA, equal to 30,000 or so T cell genomes, was loaded into each replicate PCR. Purified libraries were quantified with a Qubit 3.0 fluorometer, sized on a Bioanalyzer 2100, and re-quantified with the KAPA Library Quantification kit. A separate single-read 150-cycle Illumina NextSeq 550 flow cell was used to sequence each immunoSEQ 96-well plate. In the original analysis: Because the immunoSEQ output included only junctional sequences and no quality scores, the filtering could not be the same as the filtering used for full-length reads. To assign V/J genes and CDR3, sequences were annotated against IMGT germline references using PyIR, a Python wrapper for IgBLAST v1.9. Reads were filtered out if the reads had weak V/J assignments (E-value above 1e-6), no CDR3, stop codons, out-of-frame junctions, or ambiguous translated residues. A V3J clonotype was defined by an identical inferred V gene, J gene, and CDR3 amino acid sequence. The percentage overlap between two repertoires was calculated by dividing the number of shared unique clonotypes by the size of the smaller repertoire. Richness of each repertoire was evaluated using RTK rarefaction, the Chao1 estimator, and Recon v2.1 estimates of unobserved clonotypes. For all TCRbeta clonotypes obtained by the gDNA method from a handful of donors, generation probabilities were computed with OLGA. As stored in TCRdb, this immuneACCESS dataset retains in-frame rearrangements with V and J assigned. A fraction of the clones does not appear; measured against another copy, unresolved V genes explain less than half of the discrepancy, and the remainder lacks a known reason. V and J calls and clone size are as listed in that table; D and trimming were resolved from the DNA. This sample holds about 2,100,000 clones; around 93% were observed only once. Under 2% of the sample is taken by the ten largest.

The paper's findings and limits, for the study overall: Because the study included a small number of donors, the genetic and exposure-history diversity represented was limited. Sampling was restricted to blood, and TCR repertoires in tissues likely differ from the TCR repertoires found in blood. Higher generation probabilities were observed for clonotypes shared by all four sorted-subset donors than for non-shared clonotypes. Rarefaction of sorted-subset datasets indicated incomplete sequencing despite the large sequencing depth. Sharing across a few donors was observed for around 5% of naive CD4, about 4% of naive CD8, 2% to 2.5% of memory CD4, and around 0.4% of memory CD8 clonotypes. Naive subsets generally had larger estimated clonotype richness than memory subsets. Pairwise subsampling indicated that sequencing depth was expected to affect the degree of clonotype sharing among donors.

The CDR3, from cysteine to phenylalanine, totals 16 residues. This entry keeps only the CDR3 DNA: 48 bases, framed from base 1. Via the germline V gene, CDR1 is SGHAT and CDR2 FQNNGV. At the junction V is shortened by 4 bases and J by 15 bases, with 28 bases in between. The clonotype was recovered from a young man in good health. Some clones in this sample may be carry-over from other donors' samples. Sequencing used naive CD8+ T cells from PBMCs. In the paper's terms, the cell subset or site label means: CD45RA+CCR7+. The chain couples TRBV11-2 to TRBJ2-1; TRBD2 is a weak D gene call, 5 bases matching. CDR3 protein: CASSSAPGMRAGEGFF. The nucleotide sequence reads TGTGCCAGCAGCTCCGCTCCGGGGATGCGGGCGGGTGAGGGGTTCTTC.